The clone carrying this TCR beta chain was seen at least ten times. This sample was taken from a study of T-cell reconstitution after alpha-beta-depleted transplantation in children. Germline-derived CDR1 and CDR2 are DFQATT and SNEGSKA (reference sequence). The CDR3 spans 13 residues. V gave up 1 base and J gave up 6 bases, with 10 bases separating them. Preparation of the TCRbeta library was carried out with unique molecular identifiers. TCRdb fed the PCR reads into MiXCR, producing one record per CDR3 protein. The sample lists around 600,000 distinct CDR3 sequences, roughly 15% occurring once. The TCR was taken from a human donor who donated a stem cell graft to a child with acute myeloid leukemia. The sequencing used PBMCs from the stem cell graft donor, collected from the stem cell graft. The chain combines TRBV20-1 with TRBJ2-1; no definite D call. CDR3 coding DNA: TGCAGTGCTAGAGGGCCGAAGATCAATGAGCAGTTCTTC. It yields the protein CSARGPKINEQFF.